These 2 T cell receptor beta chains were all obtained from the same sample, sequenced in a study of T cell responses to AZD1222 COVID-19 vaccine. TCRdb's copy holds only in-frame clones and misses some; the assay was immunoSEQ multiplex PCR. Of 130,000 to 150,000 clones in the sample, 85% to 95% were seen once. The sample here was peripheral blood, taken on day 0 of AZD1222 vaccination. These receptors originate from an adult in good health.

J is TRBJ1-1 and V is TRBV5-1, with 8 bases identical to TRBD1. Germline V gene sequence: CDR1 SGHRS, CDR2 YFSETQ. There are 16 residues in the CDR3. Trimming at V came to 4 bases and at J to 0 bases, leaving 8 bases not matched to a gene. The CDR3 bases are TGCGCCAGCAGCATCGGACAGGGCCCCATGAACACTGAAGCTTTCTTT. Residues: CASSIGQGPMNTEAFF.

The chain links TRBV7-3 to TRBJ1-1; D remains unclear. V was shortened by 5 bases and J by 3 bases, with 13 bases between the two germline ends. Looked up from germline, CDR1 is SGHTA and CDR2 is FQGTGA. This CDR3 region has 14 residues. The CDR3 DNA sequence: TGTGCCAGCAGCCCCAATAGTGGAGACACTGAAGCTTTCTTT. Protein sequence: CASSPNSGDTEAFF.